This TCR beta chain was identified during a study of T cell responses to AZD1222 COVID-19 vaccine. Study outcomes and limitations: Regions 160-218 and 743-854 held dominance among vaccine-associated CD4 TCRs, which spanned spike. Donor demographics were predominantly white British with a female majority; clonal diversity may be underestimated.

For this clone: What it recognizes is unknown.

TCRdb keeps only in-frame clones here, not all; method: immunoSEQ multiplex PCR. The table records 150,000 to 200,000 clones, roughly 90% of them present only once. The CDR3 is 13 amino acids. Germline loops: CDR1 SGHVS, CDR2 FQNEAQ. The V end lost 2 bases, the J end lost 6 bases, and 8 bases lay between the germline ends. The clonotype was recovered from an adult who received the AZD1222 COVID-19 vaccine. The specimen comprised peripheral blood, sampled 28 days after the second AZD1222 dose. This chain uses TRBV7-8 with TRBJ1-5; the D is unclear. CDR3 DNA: TGTGCCAGCAGCTTAAGTTTAGGTCAGCCCCAGCATTTT. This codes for CASSLSLGQPQHF.